This TCR beta chain was sequenced in a study of T cells after yellow fever vaccination. Overall study findings and caveats: The bulk population could contribute abundant contaminating clonotypes to FACS-sorted repertoires. A weaker but faster secondary response was observed, peaking on day 5 versus 15. Just a small share of clonotypes turned up in the CD4 compartment as well as the CD8 compartment. The study re-detected most primary-vaccination clones after the booster (96% CD4, 88% CD8).

MiXCR, applied by TCRdb to the 5' RACE reads, yields one record per CDR3 protein. The sample has some 400,000 distinct CDR3 sequences, about 19% seen once. This clonotype was seen a handful of times. Its antigen is unknown. Germline assignment: CDR1 ENHRY and CDR2 SYGVKD. This CDR3 has 16 residues. With 0 bases removed from V and 2 bases from J, the gap between germline ends came to 11 bases. The sequenced sample was PBMCs, obtained before the yellow fever booster vaccination. The receptor was isolated from a man between 18 and 35 years old who received the YFV17D yellow fever vaccine. The rearrangement joins TRBV10-3 to TRBJ2-1; no clear D. The CDR3 spells CAISESVGSAYNEQFF. Written as DNA, the CDR3 is TGTGCCATCAGTGAGTCGGTAGGCTCGGCCTACAATGAGCAGTTCTTC.